Sequencing of this T cell receptor beta chain was carried out in a study of naive CD8 T cells in extremely preterm neonates. General study points: Compared with older groups, preterm CDR3s were shorter, with fewer N additions and less trimming.

Method: immunoSEQ multiplex PCR; TCRdb's copy keeps in-frame clones and lacks some. The data contain roughly 4,000 clones, 97% of them singletons. This clone was detected only once. Its antigen is undetermined. Germline V CDR1 and CDR2: MNHNY, SVGAGI (reference sequence). This CDR3 region has 14 residues. The V and J ends lost 2 bases and 9 bases respectively, with 17 bases between them. The J gene is TRBJ2-7, the V gene TRBV6-6; D remains ambiguous. The source is a human donor in good health. The specimen was naive CD8+ T cells from blood. The DNA for the CDR3 is TGTGCCAGCAGTTACCAGGCCGCCGGTAGTGCGCAGTACTTC. It codes for CASSYQAAGSAQYF.